The 30 T cell receptor beta chains reported below all come from one sample, sequenced in a study of T cells after yellow fever vaccination. One entry per CDR3 protein results from TCRdb running MiXCR on the 5' RACE reads. The sample lists under 550,000 distinct CDR3 sequences, 20% to 25% seen once, with roughly a sixth in the top ten. Material: PBMCs, obtained about 21 days after the first yellow fever vaccination. All receptors derive from a man younger than 35 who received the YFV17D yellow fever vaccine.

The V gene is TRBV6-5, the J gene TRBJ1-2; 9 positions agree with TRBD1. Germline lookup yields CDR1 MNHEY and CDR2 SVGAGI. V trimming: 6 bases; J trimming: 6 bases; junction bases outside the gene matches: 5. The CDR3 length is 13 residues. The CDR3 nucleotides are TGTGCCAGCAGCGGACAGGGGCTAAATGGCTACACCTTC. It encodes CASSGQGLNGYTF.

This clonotype was seen a handful of times. This rearrangement joins TRBV28 to TRBJ1-2, with a weak D call TRBD1 (5 bases). Germline CDR1 and CDR2: MDHEN and SYDVKM. This CDR3 has 13 residues. Trimming cost V 5 bases and J 4 bases, with 11 bases left between them. CDR3 in amino acids: CASSGQGPYGYTF. The CDR3 DNA follows: TGTGCCAGCAGTGGGCAGGGCCCCTATGGCTACACCTTC.

CDR3 sequence reads: CASSLFGSSYEQYV. DNA of the CDR3: TGTGCCAGCAGCTTGTTTGGGTCCTCCTACGAGCAGTACGTC. The chain is built from TRBV5-4 and TRBJ2-7; D is undetermined. Trimming took 1 base from V and 0 from J, leaving 8 bases between them. Looked up from germline, CDR1 is SGHNT and CDR2 is YYREEE (reference sequence). The CDR3 extends over 14 amino acids.

The chain has TRBV7-3 and TRBJ2-7, with unresolved D. The length of the CDR3 is 15 residues. V gave up 1 base and J gave up 7 bases, with 17 bases separating them. Looked up from germline, CDR1 is SGHTA and CDR2 is FQGTGA. The CDR3 DNA reads as TGTGCCAGCAGCTTAAAAACAGCATGGGCGTGGGAGCAGTACGTC. This gives the protein CASSLKTAWAWEQYV.

The sample holds a few counts of this clonotype. V usage is TRBV29-1 and J usage is TRBJ1-1; 7 bases fit TRBD1. J gave up 0 bases and V 6 bases, and 4 bases lay outside the gene matches. The CDR3 length is 13 residues. Germline V gene lookup returns CDR1 SQVTM and CDR2 ANQGSEA. The CDR3 protein is CSVRTGLNTEAFF. As DNA, the CDR3 is TGCAGCGTCAGGACAGGACTGAACACTGAAGCTTTCTTT.

In this sample, this clonotype turned up a few times. The chain combines TRBV5-1 with TRBJ2-7; 7 nucleotides line up with TRBD2. Germline CDR1 SGHRS, CDR2 YFSETQ. V was pared by 4 bases and J by 0 bases, with 10 bases of the junction left unmatched. The CDR3 runs to 16 residues. The CDR3 loop reads CASSPTPTSDSYEQYF. In nucleotides, the CDR3 is TGCGCCAGCAGCCCGACCCCTACTAGCGACTCCTACGAGCAGTACTTC.

The rearrangement links TRBV6-2 or TRBV6-3 to TRBJ2-1; 10 nucleotides align to TRBD1. With V trimmed by 2 bases and J by 7 bases, 8 bases remained unmatched. The V gene's germline CDR1 is MNHEY and CDR2 SVGEGT. The CDR3 sequence is 16 residues long. CDR3 protein: CASSYPLTGGRNEQFF. CDR3 sequence (DNA): TGTGCCAGCAGTTACCCTTTGACAGGGGGCCGAAATGAGCAGTTCTTC.

The chain has TRBV19 and TRBJ2-3, with no clear D. The V gene lost 3 bases and the J gene lost 0 bases, with 7 bases spanning the gap. There are 14 residues in the CDR3. Germline CDR1 and CDR2: LNHDA and SQIVND (reference sequence). The CDR3 DNA reads TGTGCCAGTAGTATTCTCAGCAGCACAGATACGCAGTATTTT. It yields the protein CASSILSSTDTQYF.

In this sample, this clonotype turned up a few times. This chain joins TRBV29-1 and TRBJ1-2, with D possibly matching TRBD1 (6 bases). This CDR3 has 12 residues. The V end was cut by 4 bases, the J end by 4 bases, with 10 bases between. Germline CDR1 reads SQVTM; CDR2 reads ANQGSEA. The CDR3 loop is CSVADSRYGYTF. CDR3 DNA sequence: TGCAGCGTTGCGGACAGCCGCTATGGCTACACCTTC.

This clonotype has a handful of counts. The J gene is TRBJ2-7, the V gene TRBV4-2; a weak D match, TRBD1 (5 bases). Germline assignment: CDR1 LGHNA and CDR2 YNFKEQ. CDR3 size: 16 residues. Trimming shortened V by 2 bases and J by 5 bases, and 19 bases separated the two germline ends. The CDR3 region has the DNA TGTGCCAGCAGCCAAAGTTGGATGGCAGGGTCAAACGAGCAGTACTTC. The encoded protein is CASSQSWMAGSNEQYF.

This rearrangement joins TRBV11-2 to TRBJ2-3; a weak D match, TRBD1 (7 bases). V was trimmed by 1 base and J by 4 bases, leaving 15 bases between them. Germline lookup yields CDR1 SGHAT and CDR2 FQNNGV. CDR3 size: 16 residues. CDR3 DNA: TGTGCCAGCAGCTTAGTGGCAGGGGGGTCCGCAGATACGCAGTATTTT. Protein product: CASSLVAGGSADTQYF. The full variable domain, completed using reference TRBV11-2 and TRBJ2-3, is EAGVAQSPRYKIIEKRQSVAFWCNPISGHATLYWYQQILGQGPKLLIQFQNNGVVDDSQLPKDRFSAERLKGVDSTLKIQPAKLEDSAVYLCASSLVAGGSADTQYFGPGTRLTVL.

CDR3 in DNA: TGTGCCAGCAGTTACCCGCGACAGGGTTACTACGAGCAGTACTTC. Encoded protein: CASSYPRQGYYEQYF. The J gene is TRBJ2-7, the V gene TRBV6-2 or TRBV6-3, with 7 bases matching TRBD1. The CDR3 consists of 15 residues. Germline values: CDR1 MNHEY, CDR2 SVGEGT. Trimming cost V 2 bases and J 3 bases; bases outside gene matches: 7.

Ten or more counts support this clonotype. The chain combines TRBV23-1 with TRBJ2-1, with 10 bases that match TRBD1. TRBV23-1 counts as an open reading frame of uncertain function. This CDR3 is 14 amino acids long. V dropped 2 bases and J dropped 10; count of bases not matched to a gene: 5. The DNA for the CDR3 is TGCGCCAGCAGTCAACGACAGGGGGCCGGGGAGCAGTTCTTC. Translation gives CASSQRQGAGEQFF.

The chain employs TRBV12-3 or TRBV12-4 and TRBJ2-2, with 8 bases fitting TRBD1. Trimming removed 8 bases from V and 5 bases from J; junction bases left unmatched: 7. The CDR3 runs to 14 residues. This CDR3 is CASGDRGWTGELFF. CDR3 in DNA: TGTGCCAGCGGTGACAGGGGATGGACCGGGGAGCTGTTTTTT.

This rearrangement joins TRBV5-1 to TRBJ2-2; 7 positions agree with TRBD1. Per germline, CDR1 SGHRS and CDR2 YFSETQ. The ends lost 1 base at V and 0 bases at J; junction bases unmatched: 3. CDR3 length equals 16 residues. CDR3 coding DNA: TGCGCCAGCAGCTTGCAGGGACAGACGAACACCGGGGAGCTGTTTTTT. This sequence encodes CASSLQGQTNTGELFF. Looking up the rest from reference TRBV5-1 and TRBJ2-2 gives the full variable domain: KAGVTQTPRYLIKTRGQQVTLSCSPISGHRSVSWYQQTPGQGLQFLFEYFSETQRNKGNFPGRFSGRQFSNSRSEMNVSTLELGDSALYLCASSLQGQTNTGELFFGEGSRLTVL.

This clonotype was observed a few times. This chain joins TRBV20-1 and TRBJ1-2, with a tentative D call TRBD1 (5 bases). Germline V gene lookup returns CDR1 DFQATT and CDR2 SNEGSKA (reference sequence). The CDR3 loop spans 12 amino acids. CDR3 amino acids: CRSMGPNYGYTF. For the CDR3, the DNA is TGCAGGTCAATGGGGCCAAACTATGGCTACACCTTC.

This clonotype appeared a few times. The V gene is TRBV6-2 or TRBV6-3, the J gene TRBJ1-5; D perhaps matches TRBD1 (6 bases). V lost 6 bases and J 2 bases, leaving 14 bases between the germline ends. The CDR3 is 15 residues long. Germline CDR1 and CDR2: MNHEY and SVGEGT. The CDR3 region is CASSPRGAGNQPQHF. In DNA, the CDR3 is TGTGCCAGCAGCCCCAGGGGCGCAGGCAATCAGCCCCAGCATTTT.

The sample holds a few counts of this clonotype. The chain combines TRBV29-1 with TRBJ1-1; 7 bases match TRBD1. V was pared by 5 bases and J by 6 bases, with 6 bases of the junction left unmatched. CDR1 and CDR2 from the germline V gene are SQVTM and ANQGSEA. This CDR3 has 12 residues. The CDR3 loop reads CSVLTGKPEAFF. CDR3 nucleotide sequence: TGCAGCGTTTTGACAGGGAAACCTGAAGCTTTCTTT.

CDR3 in amino acids: CASRDRVVNSPLHF. DNA of the CDR3: TGTGCCAGCAGGGATAGGGTAGTTAATTCACCCCTCCACTTT. The genes are TRBV25-1 and TRBJ1-6; D is ambiguous. The CDR3 extends over 14 amino acids. Deletions cut 6 bases from V and 6 bases from J, with 12 bases between. Per germline, CDR1 MGHDK and CDR2 SYGVNS.

This clonotype occurred a few times. V is TRBV6-2 or TRBV6-3 and J is TRBJ2-5; D ambiguous. The CDR3 has 17 residues. V lost 6 bases and J lost 1, with 21 bases in between. From germline, CDR1 is MNHEY and CDR2 SVGEGT. The CDR3 sequence: CASSPRGGWGSQETQYF. DNA of the CDR3: TGTGCCAGCAGCCCCAGAGGCGGATGGGGTTCCCAAGAGACCCAGTACTTC.

This clonotype was counted many times. The chain has TRBV9 and TRBJ1-1; maybe TRBD1 (5 bases). The germline V gene has CDR1 SGDLS and CDR2 YYNGEE. This CDR3 is built from 14 residues. V was pared by 4 bases and J by 2 bases, with 12 bases between. The CDR3 DNA reads TGTGCCAGCAGCCACCGGGGGGACAACACTGAAGCTTTCTTT. This gives the protein CASSHRGDNTEAFF.

This clonotype was observed a handful of times. The CDR3 bases are TGTGCCAGCAGCTATGGAACAGGCAGGGGGGTTCAGTACTTC. Translated, it gives CASSYGTGRGVQYF. The chain uses TRBV7-9 and TRBJ2-4; D possibly corresponds to TRBD1 (7 bases). The CDR3 contains 14 residues. With 4 bases removed from V and 11 bases from J, the gap between germline ends came to 18 bases. The germline V gene encodes CDR1 SEHNR and CDR2 FQNEAQ (reference sequence).

DNA of the CDR3: TGCGCCAGCAGTGAGTCGTTGGCGGTTCCCTACGAGCAGTACTTC. Translation gives CASSESLAVPYEQYF. The chain recombines TRBV10-1 with TRBJ2-7; D remains unclear. The ends were cut back, 0 bases at V and 2 bases at J, with 11 bases in the middle. The length of the CDR3 is 15 residues. Germline V gene lookup returns CDR1 WNHNN and CDR2 SYGVQD (reference sequence).

This clonotype was found many times. This chain uses TRBV10-1 with TRBJ1-1; TRBD1 is a possible D gene (5 bases). The ends were cut back, 3 bases at V and 7 bases at J, with 9 bases in the middle. The germline gives CDR1 WNHNN, CDR2 SYGVQD (reference sequence). The CDR3 is made up of 12 amino acids. CDR3 sequence reads: CASSERQIEAFF. The CDR3 nucleotides are TGCGCCAGCAGTGAAAGACAGATTGAAGCTTTCTTT.

The chain joins TRBV18 to TRBJ2-5; no clear D gene. Trimming left V 6 bases short and J 4 bases short, with 18 bases between. Germline CDR1 and CDR2: KGHSH and LQKENI. The CDR3 loop spans 15 amino acids. The CDR3 DNA sequence: TGTGCCAGCTCCCCGAGTTGGGTCATTCGAGAGACCCAGTACTTC. It specifies CASSPSWVIRETQYF.

The chain links TRBV18 to TRBJ1-1; D remains ambiguous. V was pared by 2 bases and J by 4 bases, with 11 bases between. Germline V gene sequence: CDR1 KGHSH, CDR2 LQKENI. The CDR3 has 14 amino acids. CDR3 loop: CASSPVTAGTEAFF. CDR3 in DNA: TGTGCCAGCTCACCAGTGACGGCTGGCACTGAAGCTTTCTTT. The full variable domain, completed using reference TRBV18 and TRBJ1-1, is NAGVMQNPRHLVRRRGQEARLRCSPMKGHSHVYWYRQLPEEGLKFMVYLQKENIIDESGMPKERFSAEFPKEGPSILRIQQVVRGDSAAYFCASSPVTAGTEAFFGQGTRLTVV.

The chain employs TRBV18 and TRBJ1-5; 7 bases are a match to TRBD1. The CDR3 totals 14 residues. The trim removed 3 bases at V and 9 bases at J, leaving 8 bases unmatched. Germline loops: CDR1 KGHSH, CDR2 LQKENI. CDR3 nucleotide sequence: TGTGCCAGCTCACCGGACAGGCCCGCAGGGCCCCAGCATTTT. Its translation is CASSPDRPAGPQHF.

The DNA of the CDR3 is TGTGCCAGCAGTTTACCAGGGATCGGGACTGAAGCTTTCTTT. This encodes CASSLPGIGTEAFF. V and J are TRBV28 and TRBJ1-1; tentative D call: TRBD1 (5 bases). The CDR3 is 14 residues long. Germline CDR1 reads MDHEN; CDR2 reads SYDVKM. Trimming shortened V by 2 bases and J by 5 bases, and 12 bases separated the two germline ends.

This clonotype has a handful of counts. V and J are TRBV6-5 and TRBJ1-1, with a weak D call TRBD1 (5 bases). This CDR3 contains 15 residues. The germline V gene encodes CDR1 MNHEY and CDR2 SVGAGI. Trimming left V 0 bases short and J 4 bases short, with 12 bases between. The CDR3 spells CASSYSGQLATEAFF. The CDR3 bases are TGTGCCAGCAGTTACTCGGGGCAATTAGCCACTGAAGCTTTCTTT.

This clonotype has only a few counts. The chain joins TRBV14 to TRBJ1-4; D is unclear. Germline-derived CDR1 and CDR2 are SGHDN and FVKESK. CDR3 size: 13 residues. V was clipped by 1 base and J by 0 bases, with 0 bases between them. The CDR3 coding sequence is TGTGCCAGCAGCCAAGCAACTAATGAAAAACTGTTTTTT. Protein: CASSQATNEKLFF.